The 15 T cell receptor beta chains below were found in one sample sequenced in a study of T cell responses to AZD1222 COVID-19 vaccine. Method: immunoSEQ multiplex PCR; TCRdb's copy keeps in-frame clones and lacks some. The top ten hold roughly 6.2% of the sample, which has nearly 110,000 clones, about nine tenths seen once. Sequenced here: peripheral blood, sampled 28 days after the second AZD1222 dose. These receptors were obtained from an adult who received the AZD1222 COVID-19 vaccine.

The chain's CDR3 is CASSLVGQAGNTIYF. The CDR3 bases are TGTGCCAGCAGCTTAGTAGGGCAGGCTGGAAACACCATATATTTT. This chain links TRBV7-6 with TRBJ1-3, with D hard to call. V was pared by 1 base and J by 2 bases, with 9 bases between. The germline V gene encodes CDR1 SGHVS and CDR2 FNYEAQ. This CDR3 spans 15 amino acids.

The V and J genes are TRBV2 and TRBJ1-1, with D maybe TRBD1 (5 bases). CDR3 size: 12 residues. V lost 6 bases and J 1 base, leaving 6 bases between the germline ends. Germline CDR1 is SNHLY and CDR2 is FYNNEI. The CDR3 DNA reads TGTGCCAGCAGGGGACGGAACACTGAAGCTTTCTTT. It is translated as CASRGRNTEAFF. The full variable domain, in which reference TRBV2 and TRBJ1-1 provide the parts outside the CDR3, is EPEVTQTPSHQVTQMGQEVILRCVPISNHLYFYWYRQILGQKVEFLVSFYNNEISEKSEIFDDQFSVERPDGSNFTLKIRSTKLEDSAMYFCASRGRNTEAFFGQGTRLTVV.

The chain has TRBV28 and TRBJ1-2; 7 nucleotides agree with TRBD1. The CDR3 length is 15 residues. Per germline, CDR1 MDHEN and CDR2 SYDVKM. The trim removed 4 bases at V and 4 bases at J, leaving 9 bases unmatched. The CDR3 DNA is TGTGCCAGCAGTTCCCCGCCGACAGGGAGCTATGGCTACACCTTC. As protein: CASSSPPTGSYGYTF.

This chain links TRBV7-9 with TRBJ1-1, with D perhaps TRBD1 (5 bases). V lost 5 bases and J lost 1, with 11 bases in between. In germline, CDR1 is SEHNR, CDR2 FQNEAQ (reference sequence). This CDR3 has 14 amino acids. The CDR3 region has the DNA TGTGCCAGCAGCCTGCTAGGGGAGAACACTGAAGCTTTCTTT. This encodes CASSLLGENTEAFF.

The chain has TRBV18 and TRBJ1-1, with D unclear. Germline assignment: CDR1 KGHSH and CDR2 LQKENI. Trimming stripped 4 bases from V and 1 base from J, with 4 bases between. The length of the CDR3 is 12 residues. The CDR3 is CASSRENTEAFF. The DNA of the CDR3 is TGTGCCAGCTCACGGGAGAACACTGAAGCTTTCTTT.

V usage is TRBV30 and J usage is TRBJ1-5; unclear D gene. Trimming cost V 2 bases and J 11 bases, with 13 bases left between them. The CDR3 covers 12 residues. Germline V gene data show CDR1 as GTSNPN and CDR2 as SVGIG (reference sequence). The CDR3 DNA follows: TGTGCCTGGAGTTCTACAGTATCCGCCCAGCATTTT. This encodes CAWSSTVSAQHF.

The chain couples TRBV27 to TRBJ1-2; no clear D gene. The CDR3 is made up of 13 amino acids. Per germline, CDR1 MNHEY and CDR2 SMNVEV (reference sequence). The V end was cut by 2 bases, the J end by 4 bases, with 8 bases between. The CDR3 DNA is TGTGCCAGCAGTTTAGGTGGTGGCTATGGCTACACCTTC. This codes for CASSLGGGYGYTF.

The CDR3 DNA reads as TGTGCCAGCAGTTACTCATGGGCGACTAGCACAGATACGCAGTATTTT. Protein sequence: CASSYSWATSTDTQYF. V usage is TRBV6-5 and J usage is TRBJ2-3, with D uncertain. This CDR3 comprises 16 residues. Trimming left V 0 bases short and J 0 bases short, with 10 bases between. The germline gives CDR1 MNHEY, CDR2 SVGAGI.

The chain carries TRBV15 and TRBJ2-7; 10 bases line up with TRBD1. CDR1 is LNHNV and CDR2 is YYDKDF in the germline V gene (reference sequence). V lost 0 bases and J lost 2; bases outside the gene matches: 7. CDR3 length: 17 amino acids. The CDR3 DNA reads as TGTGCCACCAGCAGAGAGGTAGGGGACAGGGGACCCTACGAGCAGTACTTC. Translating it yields CATSREVGDRGPYEQYF.

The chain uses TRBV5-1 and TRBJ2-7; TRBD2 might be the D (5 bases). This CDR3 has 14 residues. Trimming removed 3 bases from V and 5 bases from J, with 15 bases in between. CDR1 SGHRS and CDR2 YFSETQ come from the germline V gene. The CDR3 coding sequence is TGCGCCAGCAGCTCCCGGGGTTACAAGGACGAGCAGTACTTC. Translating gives CASSSRGYKDEQYF.

CDR3 in amino acids: CASGLQGASNTEAFF. The CDR3 DNA sequence: TGTGCTAGTGGGTTACAGGGGGCTTCGAACACTGAAGCTTTCTTT. The J gene is TRBJ1-1, the V gene TRBV12-5; 9 nucleotides match TRBD1. Germline CDR1 reads LGHNT; CDR2 reads FRNRAP. This CDR3 region has 15 residues. V lost 6 bases, J lost 1 base, and 6 bases stayed unmatched.

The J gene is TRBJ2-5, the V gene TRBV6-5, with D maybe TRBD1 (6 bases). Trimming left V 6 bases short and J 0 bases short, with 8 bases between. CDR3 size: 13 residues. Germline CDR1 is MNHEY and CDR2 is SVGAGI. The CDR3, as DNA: TGTGCCAGCAGCTGGACAGACCAAGAGACCCAGTACTTC. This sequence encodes CASSWTDQETQYF.

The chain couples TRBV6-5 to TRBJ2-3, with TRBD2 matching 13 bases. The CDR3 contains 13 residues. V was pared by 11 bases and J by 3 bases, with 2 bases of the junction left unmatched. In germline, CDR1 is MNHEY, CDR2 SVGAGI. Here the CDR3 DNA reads TGTGCCGCGACTAGCGGGGGGACAGATACGCAGTATTTT. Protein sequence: CAATSGGTDTQYF.

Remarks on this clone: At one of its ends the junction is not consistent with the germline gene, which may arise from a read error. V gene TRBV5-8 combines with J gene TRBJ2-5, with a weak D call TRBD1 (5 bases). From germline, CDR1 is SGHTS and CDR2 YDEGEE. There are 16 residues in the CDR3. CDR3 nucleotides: TGTGCCAGCAGCTTGGGGGAACACAGGACAAGAGAGGCCCAGTACTTC. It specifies CASSLGEHRTREAQYF. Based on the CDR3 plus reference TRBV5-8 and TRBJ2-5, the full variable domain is EAGVTQSPTHLIKTRGQQATLRCSPISGHTSVYWYQQALGLGLQFLLWYDEGEERNRGNFPPRFSGRQFPNYSSELNVNALELEDSALYLCASSLGEHRTREAQYFGPGTRLLVL.

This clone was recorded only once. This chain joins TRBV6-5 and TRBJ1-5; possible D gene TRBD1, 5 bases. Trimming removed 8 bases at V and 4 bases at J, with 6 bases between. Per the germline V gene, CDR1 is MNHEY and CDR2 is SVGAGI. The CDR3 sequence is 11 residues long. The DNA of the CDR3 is TGTGCCAGCGGGGGGAATCAGCCCCAGCATTTT. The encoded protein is CASGGNQPQHF.